This T cell receptor (beta chain) comes out of a study of T-cell reconstitution after alpha-beta-depleted transplantation in children. The CDR3 runs 15 residues. Germline lookup yields CDR1 PRHDT and CDR2 FYEKMQ (reference sequence). Trimming removed 6 bases from V and 3 bases from J; junction bases left unmatched: 10. A few counts support this clonotype. Preparation of the TCRbeta library used unique molecular identifiers. TCRdb used MiXCR to reprocess the PCR reads, holding one entry per CDR3 protein. The sample carries 350,000 to 400,000 distinct CDR3 sequences, 10% to 15% recorded once. The receptor comes from a human donor who donated a stem cell graft to a child with Fanconi anemia. The V gene is TRBV13, the J gene TRBJ1-2; the match to TRBD1 covers 7 bases. Sequences were derived from PBMCs, sampled from the stem cell graft. The CDR3: CASSTKPTGHYGYTF. CDR3 DNA sequence: TGTGCCAGCAGTACAAAACCGACAGGGCACTATGGCTACACCTTC.